These 30 T cell receptor beta chains were all obtained from the same sample, sequenced in a study of blood T cell repertoires in COVID-19. Measured with immunoSEQ multiplex PCR; TCRdb has only the in-frame clones, and not every one. The sample records 55,000 or so clones, roughly 86% being singletons. The specimen sequenced was peripheral blood. The origin of the receptors is a man between 40 and 49 years old with COVID-19, enrolled during active disease.

The chain couples TRBV29-1 to TRBJ1-1; 9 positions agree with TRBD1. The V segment lost 7 bases and the J segment 5 bases; nucleotides outside the gene matches: 11. In germline, CDR1 is SQVTM, CDR2 ANQGSEA. The CDR3 has 14 amino acids. CDR3 nucleotides: TGCAGCGGATCCGGGACAGGGTCGGCTACTGAAGCTTTCTTT. It encodes CSGSGTGSATEAFF.

This clone was recorded only once. The chain is built from TRBV29-1 and TRBJ2-7, with 8 positions matching TRBD1. The CDR3 contains 14 residues. CDR1 and CDR2 (germline): SQVTM, ANQGSEA. The V gene end was trimmed by 4 bases and the J gene end by 4 bases; junction bases not matched to a gene: 9. CDR3 nucleotide sequence: TGCAGCGTTGGAGAGGCAGGGGGCGCATACGAGCAGTACTTC. This translates into CSVGEAGGAYEQYF.

The chain recombines TRBV19 with TRBJ2-4; possible D gene TRBD2, 6 bases. Germline loops: CDR1 LNHDA, CDR2 SQIVND (reference sequence). Trimming left V 3 bases short and J 2 bases short, with 23 bases between. This CDR3 is built from 19 residues. CDR3 DNA: TGTGCCAGTAGTATGTTCTCTCAGGGCTGGGAGGCGACCAAAAACATTCAGTACTTC. Its protein is CASSMFSQGWEATKNIQYF.

The J gene is TRBJ1-5, the V gene TRBV19; D is unclear. From germline, CDR1 is LNHDA and CDR2 SQIVND (reference sequence). CDR3 length: 15 amino acids. Trimming stripped 3 bases from V and 2 bases from J, with 11 bases between. CDR3 nucleotides: TGTGCCAGTAGTATTACAGCTTGGGGCAATCAGCCCCAGCATTTT. Protein: CASSITAWGNQPQHF.

Here the CDR3 DNA reads TGTGCCAGCAGCCTGACTAGGAGCTCCTACAATGAGCAGTTCTTC. Its translation is CASSLTRSSYNEQFF. The chain couples TRBV13 to TRBJ2-1; possible D gene TRBD2, 6 bases. CDR3 size: 15 residues. CDR1 and CDR2 (germline): PRHDT, FYEKMQ (reference sequence). The V and J ends lost 5 bases and 0 bases respectively, with 11 bases between them.

The chain joins TRBV7-9 to TRBJ2-2; 13 bases match TRBD2. Germline lookup yields CDR1 SEHNR and CDR2 FQNEAQ (reference sequence). CDR3 length: 15 amino acids. The junction had 0 bases not matched to a gene; V was cut back by 3 bases and J by 5 bases. The CDR3 loop reads CASSLTSGRTGELFF. DNA for the CDR3: TGTGCCAGCAGCTTGACTAGCGGGAGGACCGGGGAGCTGTTTTTT.

The chain uses TRBV4-2 and TRBJ2-2; possibly TRBD1 for D (6 bases). The CDR3 has 14 amino acids. The germline V and J ends were trimmed by 3 bases and 1 base, with 6 bases remaining between them. Per the germline V gene, CDR1 is LGHNA and CDR2 is YNFKEQ. In nucleotides, the CDR3 is TGTGCCAGCAGCCAGGGACAGAACACCGGGGAGCTGTTTTTT. This translates into CASSQGQNTGELFF.

The chain combines TRBV29-1 with TRBJ1-1; 7 bases are shared with TRBD1. V lost 6 bases, J lost 8 bases, and 15 bases stayed unmatched. CDR1 and CDR2 from the germline V gene are SQVTM and ANQGSEA. The CDR3 loop spans 14 amino acids. The CDR3, as DNA: TGCAGCGTACAGCTTACCGGGACAGTCCCAGAAGCTTTCTTT. Protein sequence: CSVQLTGTVPEAFF.

The V and J genes are TRBV3-1 (or the pseudogene TRBV3-2) and TRBJ2-7, with no clear D. Between the trimmed V and J ends, which lost 1 base and 6 bases, there was a span of 10 bases. The V gene's germline CDR1 is LGHDT and CDR2 YNNKEL (reference sequence). The CDR3 runs 13 residues. The CDR3 nucleotides read TGTGCCAGCAGCCAAGTATCCCCGCGCGAGCAGTACTTC. Protein sequence: CASSQVSPREQYF.

A few counts support this clone. The V call is TRBV30, the J call TRBJ2-7, with D unresolved. Trimming removed 1 base at V and 6 bases at J, with 7 bases between. CDR1 GTSNPN and CDR2 SVGIG come from the germline V gene (reference sequence). The CDR3 runs 11 residues. Here the CDR3 DNA reads TGTGCCTGGAGTGGGCAATCCGAGCAGTACTTC. Protein sequence: CAWSGQSEQYF.

The V call is TRBV2, the J call TRBJ2-3, with TRBD2 identical over 8 bases. V trimming: 7 bases; J trimming: 2 bases; junction bases outside the gene matches: 5. Per germline, CDR1 SNHLY and CDR2 FYNNEI. This CDR3 has 14 amino acids. The CDR3 reads CASTLAVPTDTQYF. CDR3 in DNA: TGTGCCAGCACACTAGCGGTCCCCACAGATACGCAGTATTTT.

This clone was detected once. The V and J genes are TRBV4-2 and TRBJ1-1, with 9 bases that match TRBD1. The V gene end was trimmed by 6 bases and the J gene end by 0 bases; junction bases not matched to a gene: 11. The germline gives CDR1 LGHNA, CDR2 YNFKEQ. There are 17 residues in the CDR3. The CDR3 nucleotides are TGTGCCAGCAGTCTGGGAGGGACAGGGCCAATGAACACTGAAGCTTTCTTT. As protein: CASSLGGTGPMNTEAFF.

This chain connects TRBV29-1 to TRBJ2-3; D remains ambiguous. This CDR3 contains 12 residues. Germline lookup yields CDR1 SQVTM and CDR2 ANQGSEA. Trimming removed 4 bases at V and 2 bases at J, with 7 bases between. CDR3 sequence reads: CSVVVPTDTQYF. The CDR3 nucleotides are TGCAGCGTTGTAGTCCCCACAGATACGCAGTATTTT.

This sequence joins TRBV3-1 (or the pseudogene TRBV3-2) and TRBJ1-1; 9 bases are a match to TRBD1. Germline trimming cut 0 bases from V and 1 base from J; bases unmatched to any gene: 0. The CDR3 has 15 residues. CDR1 and CDR2 from the germline V gene are LGHDT and YNNKEL (reference sequence). For the CDR3, the DNA is TGTGCCAGCAGCCAAGAGGACAGGGGGAACACTGAAGCTTTCTTT. Translated, it gives CASSQEDRGNTEAFF.

The V gene is TRBV6-5, the J gene TRBJ1-6; 7 nucleotides line up with TRBD1. V was pared by 7 bases and J by 5 bases, with 8 bases of the junction left unmatched. The CDR3 length is 15 residues. CDR1 is MNHEY and CDR2 is SVGAGI in the germline V gene. The CDR3 DNA sequence: TGTGCCAGCACCAGGGGGGATTTGGATAATTCACCCCTCCACTTT. This codes for CASTRGDLDNSPLHF.

The chain links TRBV6-5 to TRBJ1-1; D possibly corresponds to TRBD1 (5 bases). There are 13 residues in the CDR3. Per germline, CDR1 MNHEY and CDR2 SVGAGI. V dropped 2 bases and J dropped 3 bases, with 7 bases sitting between them. The CDR3 sequence is CASSYVRDTEAFF. CDR3 coding DNA: TGTGCCAGCAGTTACGTCAGGGACACTGAAGCTTTCTTT.

J is TRBJ1-3 and V is TRBV2; D gene unclear. CDR1 is SNHLY, CDR2 FYNNEI, per germline. V dropped 6 bases and J dropped 0 bases, with 9 bases sitting between them. The CDR3 runs 14 residues. CDR3 in DNA: TGTGCCAGCAGCGAGGGCCGCTCTGGAAACACCATATATTTT. Protein sequence: CASSEGRSGNTIYF.

The chain joins TRBV5-6 to TRBJ2-2; 7 nucleotides line up with TRBD1. Germline values: CDR1 SGHDT, CDR2 YYEEEE. With V trimmed by 3 bases and J by 5 bases, 4 bases remained unmatched. The CDR3 covers 14 residues. CDR3 residues: CASSSEDRTGELFF. The CDR3, as DNA: TGTGCCAGCAGCTCGGAGGACAGGACCGGGGAGCTGTTTTTT.

This sequence joins TRBV4-1 and TRBJ1-4; D is perhaps TRBD1 (5 bases). Germline V gene lookup returns CDR1 MGHRA and CDR2 YSYEKL. Trimming removed 4 bases from V and 8 bases from J, with 11 bases in between. This CDR3 is built from 13 residues. CDR3 DNA: TGCGCCAGCAGCCTACCAGGGTTGGAAAAACTGTTTTTT. Translating gives CASSLPGLEKLFF.

This chain connects TRBV3-1 (or the pseudogene TRBV3-2) to TRBJ2-7, with 9 bases fitting TRBD1. The trim removed 2 bases at V and 2 bases at J, leaving 1 base unmatched. Per the germline V gene, CDR1 is LGHDT and CDR2 is YNNKEL (reference sequence). The CDR3 consists of 14 residues. CDR3 amino acids: CASSQRQGAYEQYF. The CDR3, as DNA: TGTGCCAGCAGCCAAAGACAGGGGGCCTACGAGCAGTACTTC.

The chain employs TRBV10-3 and TRBJ2-3; no clear D. Germline lookup yields CDR1 ENHRY and CDR2 SYGVKD. V lost 8 bases, J lost 4 bases, and 16 bases lay in between. The CDR3 extends over 14 amino acids. CDR3 residues: CAIVSGLGSDTQYF. The CDR3 region has the DNA TGTGCCATCGTATCAGGTTTGGGTTCAGATACGCAGTATTTT.

V is TRBV5-6 and J is TRBJ2-5; 8 bases line up with TRBD1. The V and J ends lost 5 bases and 6 bases, in that order; junction bases with no gene match: 3. CDR3 length: 12 residues. From germline, CDR1 is SGHDT and CDR2 YYEEEE. CDR3 sequence (DNA): TGTGCCAGCAGAAGACAGGGGAAGACCCAGTACTTC. Amino acid sequence: CASRRQGKTQYF.

This clone showed up just a few times. The chain carries TRBV5-4 and TRBJ2-5; 8 bases are shared with TRBD2. The CDR3 spans 14 residues. CDR1 and CDR2 from the germline V gene are SGHNT and YYREEE (reference sequence). The trim removed 4 bases at V and 2 bases at J, leaving 4 bases unmatched. CDR3 in DNA: TGTGCCAGCAGCGCCGGGACTAGTCAAGAGACCCAGTACTTC. This encodes CASSAGTSQETQYF.

This clone is a singleton in its sample. The rearrangement uses TRBV11-2 and TRBJ2-5, with no clear D. V was clipped by 2 bases and J by 6 bases, with 10 bases between them. Germline V gene lookup returns CDR1 SGHAT and CDR2 FQNNGV. CDR3 size: 13 residues. The CDR3 bases are TGTGCCAGCAGCTTAATCTACCCTCAGACCCAGTACTTC. Protein: CASSLIYPQTQYF.

The rearrangement joins TRBV7-9 to TRBJ2-1; D call uncertain. V dropped 5 bases and J dropped 4 bases, with 3 bases sitting between them. This CDR3 is built from 11 residues. Germline V gene data show CDR1 as SEHNR and CDR2 as FQNEAQ (reference sequence). The CDR3 bases are TGTGCCAGCAGCCCTTACAATGAGCAGTTCTTC. Translation gives CASSPYNEQFF.

In its sample, this clone was seen once. CDR3 coding DNA: TGTGCCAGCAGTCCCCAGGATCAGCCCCAGCATTTT. Its translation: CASSPQDQPQHF. The V call is TRBV2, the J call TRBJ1-5; no reliable D call. The CDR3 loop spans 12 amino acids. Deletions cut 5 bases from V and 5 bases from J, with 7 bases between. Germline-derived CDR1 and CDR2 are SNHLY and FYNNEI. The full variable domain, completed using reference TRBV2 and TRBJ1-5, is EPEVTQTPSHQVTQMGQEVILRCVPISNHLYFYWYRQILGQKVEFLVSFYNNEISEKSEIFDDQFSVERPDGSNFTLKIRSTKLEDSAMYFCASSPQDQPQHFGDGTRLSIL.

The DNA of the CDR3 is TGTGCCAGCAGTTTATGGCCAGGGAAAAATTCACCCCTCCACTTT. Translation gives CASSLWPGKNSPLHF. J is TRBJ1-6 and V is TRBV28; tentatively, D is TRBD1 (5 bases). Trimming pared 0 bases from V and 7 bases from J, leaving 10 bases between. This CDR3 spans 15 amino acids. Germline CDR1 and CDR2: MDHEN and SYDVKM. Together with reference TRBV28 and TRBJ1-6, the CDR3 gives the full variable domain: DVKVTQSSRYLVKRTGEKVFLECVQDMDHENMFWYRQDPGLGLRLIYFSYDVKMKEKGDIPEGYSVSREKKERFSLILESASTNQTSMYLCASSLWPGKNSPLHFGNGTRLTVT.

The chain couples TRBV3-1 (or the pseudogene TRBV3-2) to TRBJ2-1, with TRBD2 matching over 8 bases. This CDR3 is 15 amino acids long. Germline V gene lookup returns CDR1 LGHDT and CDR2 YNNKEL (reference sequence). The trim removed 4 bases at V and 5 bases at J, leaving 7 bases unmatched. CDR3 amino acids: CASSPQGRGDNEQFF. CDR3 in DNA: TGTGCCAGCAGCCCCCAGGGGCGGGGGGACAATGAGCAGTTCTTC.

V usage is TRBV28 and J usage is TRBJ2-5; the D is unclear. Trimming took off 6 bases at V and 5 bases at J, with 13 bases between the two ends. The germline V gene encodes CDR1 MDHEN and CDR2 SYDVKM. This CDR3 region has 13 residues. CDR3 in amino acids: CASRPAGVETQYF. In nucleotides, the CDR3 is TGTGCCAGCAGGCCAGCAGGCGTCGAGACCCAGTACTTC.

The chain combines TRBV29-1 with TRBJ2-7; D possibly corresponds to TRBD2 (6 bases). Germline V CDR1 and CDR2: SQVTM, ANQGSEA. The CDR3 length is 11 residues. V was clipped by 4 bases and J by 4 bases, with 8 bases between them. The CDR3 here is CSVAGRYEQYF. In DNA, the CDR3 is TGCAGCGTTGCAGGGAGGTACGAGCAGTACTTC.